The entry that follows covers one T cell receptor beta chain sequence. Assay: immunoSEQ multiplex PCR; the TCRdb copy retains only in-frame clones and omits some. In the table there are roughly 160,000 clones, 80% of which are singletons. This record belongs to a study of blood T cell repertoires in COVID-19. Across the study: Researchers got acute and convalescent COVID-19 samples from the United States, Italy and Spain.

Trimming removed 1 base from V and 5 bases from J; junction bases left unmatched: 4. The CDR3 length is 15 residues. Looked up from germline, CDR1 is SGHVS and CDR2 is FQNEAQ. The sequence was obtained from an older woman who had recovered from COVID-19. Sequencing used PBMCs or T cells enriched from blood (not recorded which). V usage is TRBV7-8 and J usage is TRBJ2-1; 8 bases map to TRBD2. The CDR3 here is CASSLGFSGDNEQFF. CDR3 in DNA: TGTGCCAGCAGCTTAGGGTTTAGCGGGGACAATGAGCAGTTCTTC.